This T cell receptor beta chain was profiled in a study of T cells in Graves' hyperthyroidism and ophthalmopathy. Diagnoses rested on clinical symptoms, serum thyroxine and TRAb, thyroid ultrasound and orbital computed tomography. The V gene's germline CDR1 is SGHVS and CDR2 FNYEAQ. V lost 7 bases and J 5 bases, leaving 17 bases between the germline ends. The CDR3 totals 14 residues. Researchers amplified the TCR beta CDR3 regions from RNA transcripts. First-round RT-PCR targeting the TCR CDR3 was performed with the HTBI primer set. MiXCR, run by TCRdb on the multiplex PCR reads, gives a single entry per CDR3 protein. The data contain around 610,000 distinct CDR3 sequences, about 15% of them singletons. This clonotype was detected many times. Antigen specificity is unknown. Regarding the study as a whole: Ophthalmopathy was model-predicted a median approximately six months pre-onset.

The sequence came from a middle-aged woman with Graves' ophthalmopathy. Sequencing used blood. This chain joins TRBV7-6 and TRBJ2-5; D may correspond to TRBD1 or TRBD2 (5 bases each). In DNA, the CDR3 is TGTGCCAGCACCGGGACCCCGGGGATGGAGACCCAGTACTTC. Residues: CASTGTPGMETQYF.